This T cell receptor (beta chain) was sequenced during a study of cytomegalovirus exposure and HLA in healthy donors. Study conclusions and caveats: Specific recognition of CMV antigens was confirmed in vitro for a few chains (all CMV-associated). Available immune exposure information was restricted to CMV serostatus only. Further analysis, carried out later, found HLA-associated TCR beta chains more clonally expanded than equally common other chains. Researchers reportedly found TCR beta sequences accurately predicted most subjects' HLA-A and HLA-B alleles.

Notes on this clone: What it recognizes is unknown.

Trimming stripped 5 bases from V and 6 bases from J, with 14 bases between. Germline values: CDR1 SGHTA, CDR2 FQGTGA. The CDR3 consists of 14 residues. It was with 60 Vbeta and 13 Jbeta primers that the PCR ran. Using immunoSEQ multiplex PCR, the repertoire was profiled, and TCRdb retains in-frame clones only, with some absent. The top ten hold under 5% of the sample, which has about 130,000 clones, around 68% seen once. This TCR derives from a man aged 35-49 years in good health and CMV-seropositive. The rearrangement links TRBV7-3 to TRBJ2-1, with a possible D match to TRBD1 (6 bases). The source material was PBMCs. CDR3 region: CASSPRAGVNEQFF. As DNA, the CDR3 is TGTGCCAGCAGCCCCCGGGCAGGGGTCAATGAGCAGTTCTTC.